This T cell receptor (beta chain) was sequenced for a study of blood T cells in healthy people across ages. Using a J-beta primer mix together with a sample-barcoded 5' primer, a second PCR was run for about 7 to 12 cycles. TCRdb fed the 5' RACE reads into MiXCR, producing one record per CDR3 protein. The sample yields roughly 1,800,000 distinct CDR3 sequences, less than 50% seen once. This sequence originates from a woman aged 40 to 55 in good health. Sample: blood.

CDR3 nucleotide sequence: TGTGCTAGTGGCCCGGACAGGGATGGCTACACCTTC. It specifies CASGPDRDGYTF. The rearrangement links TRBV12-5 to TRBJ1-2, with 8 bases aligning to TRBD1. The CDR3 length is 12 residues. Germline CDR1 LGHNT, CDR2 FRNRAP. The trim removed 6 bases at V and 6 bases at J, leaving 3 bases unmatched.